This TCR beta chain was captured by sequencing in a study of blood T cell repertoires in COVID-19. Study in general: Spain, Italy and the United States supplied samples that represented acute and convalescent COVID-19. Sources were T cells, B-cell-depleted T cells, or PBMCs; the material itself was cDNA or gDNA.

Authors' methods: Using reference gene primer amplification, nucleated cell counts were estimated. Only in-frame clones appear in the TCRdb table, and some are missing; sequencing was by immunoSEQ multiplex PCR. Clonal size and the V and J genes are those of that table, whereas D and trimming came from the DNA. Here the sample spans roughly 110,000 clones, roughly 80% being singletons. V gave up 5 bases and J gave up 6 bases, with 9 bases separating them. The germline V gene encodes CDR1 PRHDT and CDR2 FYEKMQ (reference sequence). The CDR3 loop spans 12 amino acids. The sequencing sample was made of peripheral blood. This TCR derives from a human donor in a cohort sampled during active COVID-19. The chain has TRBV13 and TRBJ2-3; no reliable D call. CDR3 DNA sequence: TGTGCCAGCAGCCCTAGGTCGGATACGCAGTATTTT. Translating gives CASSPRSDTQYF.